The 11 T cell receptor beta chains presented below share a single source sample, sequenced in a study of T cells after yellow fever vaccination (dated by TCRdb to the late 2010s). Receptor libraries were prepared by 5' RACE. The sequencer was an Illumina HiSeq 2500. The raw public data were reprocessed by TCRdb itself: fastp quality trimming at Q25, MiXCR clonotype calling, in-frame beta chains only. Merged by CDR3 protein, the rows form single entries marked with the most common genes and DNA. The sample has fewer than 400,000 distinct CDR3 sequences on record, around 6.4% of them singletons. About 15% of the sample is in the top ten clones. The meaning of the sample's treatment or condition label: live attenuated yellow fever vaccine strain. Here the sequenced sample was PBMCs, taken 5 days after the yellow fever booster vaccination. Every receptor here comes from a man aged 25 to 40 who received the YFV17D yellow fever vaccine.

CDR3 nucleotide sequence: TGTGCCAGCAGCTCCCTAGCGGGGCAGAGCTCCTACAATGAGCAGTTCTTC. It translates to CASSSLAGQSSYNEQFF. The chain couples TRBV5-5 to TRBJ2-1, with 9 bases that match TRBD2. Germline V gives CDR1 SGHKS, CDR2 YYEKEE (reference sequence). The CDR3 totals 17 residues. Germline trimming cut 3 bases from V and 0 bases from J; bases unmatched to any gene: 7.

This clonotype came up many times. The V gene is TRBV24-1, the J gene TRBJ2-1; 8 nucleotides match TRBD2. The CDR3 loop spans 17 amino acids. Germline assignment: CDR1 KGHDR and CDR2 SFDVKD. V shed 4 bases, J shed 11 bases, and the junction held 18 bases outside the gene matches. CDR3 nucleotide sequence: TGTGCCACCAGTGACGGTAAAAGAGGACTAGCTTTAAGTCAGCAGTTCTTC. It encodes CATSDGKRGLALSQQFF.

This chain uses TRBV18 with TRBJ2-1; 10 nucleotides agree with TRBD1. V lost 8 bases to trimming and J lost 7 bases; unmatched junction nucleotides: 5. Germline V gene sequence: CDR1 KGHSH, CDR2 LQKENI. This CDR3 has 13 amino acids. The CDR3 DNA is TGTGCCAGCACTCGGGACAGGGGTAATGAGCAGTTCTTC. This sequence encodes CASTRDRGNEQFF.

This clonotype came up a few times. The rearrangement joins TRBV7-9 to TRBJ2-3; the D is unclear. The V gene's germline CDR1 is SEHNR and CDR2 FQNEAQ (reference sequence). Deletions cut 1 base from V and 10 bases from J, with 18 bases between. This CDR3 is built from 15 residues. DNA for the CDR3: TGTGCCAGCAGCTTAGGTCGGGCCCCGAGTAGTGCGCAGTATTTT. Translation: CASSLGRAPSSAQYF.

This clonotype was detected a few times. This chain uses TRBV29-1 with TRBJ2-3, with D maybe TRBD2 (5 bases). Deletions cut 2 bases from V and 2 bases from J, with 11 bases between. Germline lookup yields CDR1 SQVTM and CDR2 ANQGSEA. The CDR3 is made up of 14 amino acids. The CDR3 region is CSVEFTGFTDTQYF. CDR3 nucleotide sequence: TGCAGCGTTGAATTTACGGGATTCACAGATACGCAGTATTTT.

This clonotype was observed at least ten times. This chain connects TRBV30 to TRBJ1-1, with a tentative D call TRBD1 (5 bases). The CDR3 runs to 14 residues. CDR1 and CDR2 (germline): GTSNPN, SVGIG (reference sequence). The V end was cut by 0 bases, the J end by 11 bases, with 19 bases between. CDR3 nucleotides: TGTGCCTGGAGTGTGGGTGTGGGGGGATTGGGGGCTTTCTTT. It translates to CAWSVGVGGLGAFF.

This clonotype was picked up many times. V gene TRBV7-2 combines with J gene TRBJ1-5; D is uncertain. The CDR3 covers 13 residues. The ends were cut back, 3 bases at V and 1 base at J, with 4 bases in the middle. CDR1 is SGHTA, CDR2 FQGNSA, per germline. The CDR3 DNA follows: TGTGCCAGCAGCTTGGTCAGCAATCAGCCCCAGCATTTT. Protein: CASSLVSNQPQHF.

V is TRBV7-2 and J is TRBJ1-1; 10 bases align to TRBD1. The CDR3 loop spans 17 amino acids. V shed 6 bases and J 1 base; nucleotides not matched to a gene: 11. Germline assignment: CDR1 SGHTA and CDR2 FQGNSA. The DNA of the CDR3 is TGTGCCAGCAGTTGGACCGGGACAGGGGAACAGAACACTGAAGCTTTCTTT. This codes for CASSWTGTGEQNTEAFF.

The rearrangement joins TRBV3-1 to TRBJ1-2; no clear D gene. The CDR3 extends over 11 amino acids. With 4 bases removed from V and 8 bases from J, the gap between germline ends came to 8 bases. In germline, CDR1 is LGHDT, CDR2 YNNKEL (reference sequence). The CDR3 nucleotides read TGTGCCAGCAGCCTCAACTGGGGCTACACCTTC. Protein: CASSLNWGYTF.

This clonotype came up a few times. This sequence joins TRBV7-9 and TRBJ2-5, with a weak D call TRBD1 (6 bases). Germline V gene lookup returns CDR1 SEHNR and CDR2 FQNEAQ (reference sequence). CDR3 length: 15 residues. The V and J ends lost 0 bases and 2 bases respectively, with 10 bases between them. The CDR3 DNA reads as TGTGCCAGCAGCTTAGCCAGGGGTGTACAAGAGACCCAGTACTTC. Amino acid sequence: CASSLARGVQETQYF.

This rearrangement joins TRBV20-1 to TRBJ2-7, with D unclear. This CDR3 is built from 11 residues. Trimming left V 0 bases short and J 5 bases short, with 5 bases between. Germline CDR1 and CDR2: DFQATT and SNEGSKA (reference sequence). Here the CDR3 reads CSARDSNEQYF. DNA for the CDR3: TGCAGTGCTAGAGATTCAAACGAGCAGTACTTC.